The T cell receptor (beta chain) described here comes from a study of T cells and Merkel cell carcinoma outcomes. Notes on the study in general: Merkel cell carcinoma outcomes were reportedly predicted by repertoire and T-cell density.

Concerning this clone: Its target is unknown.

Trimming took 4 bases from V and 10 from J, leaving 14 bases between them. The CDR3 has 13 residues. CDR1 is MNHNS and CDR2 is SASEGT in the germline V gene. The protocol was immunoSEQ multiplex PCR, while the TCRdb copy is restricted to in-frame clones and leaves out a portion. Among about 3,000 clones listed, nearly 96% were seen once. This clonotype was obtained from a human donor with Merkel cell carcinoma. The chain is built from TRBV6-1 and TRBJ2-1, with D possibly being TRBD2 (5 bases). The source material was tumor tissue from Merkel cell carcinoma. CDR3 amino acids: CASSVSGMGEQFF. The CDR3 nucleotides are TGTGCCAGCAGTGTGAGCGGAATGGGCGAGCAGTTCTTC.